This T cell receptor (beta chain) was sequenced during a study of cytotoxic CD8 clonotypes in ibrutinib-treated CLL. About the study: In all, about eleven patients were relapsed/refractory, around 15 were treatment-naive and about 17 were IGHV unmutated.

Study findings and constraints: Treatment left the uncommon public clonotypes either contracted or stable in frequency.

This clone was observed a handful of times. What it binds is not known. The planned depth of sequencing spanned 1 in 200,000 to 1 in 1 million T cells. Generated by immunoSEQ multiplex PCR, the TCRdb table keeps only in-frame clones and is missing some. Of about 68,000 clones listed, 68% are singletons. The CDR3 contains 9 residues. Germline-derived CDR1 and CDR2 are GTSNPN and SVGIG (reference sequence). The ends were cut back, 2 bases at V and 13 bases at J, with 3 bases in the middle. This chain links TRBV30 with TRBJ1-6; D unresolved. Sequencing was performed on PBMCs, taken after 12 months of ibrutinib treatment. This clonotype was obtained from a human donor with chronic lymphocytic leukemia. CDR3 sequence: CAWSPPLHF. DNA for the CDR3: TGTGCCTGGAGTCCCCCCCTCCACTTT. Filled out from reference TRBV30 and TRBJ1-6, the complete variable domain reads SQTIHQWPATLVQPVGSPLSLECTVEGTSNPNLYWYRQAAGRGLQLLFYSVGIGQISSEVPQNLSASRPQDRQFILSSKKLLLSDSGFYLCAWSPPLHFGNGTRLTVT.